One TCR beta chain is described in this entry. The antigen is unknown. Three pembrolizumab responders had their TCRs sequenced. These data belong to a study of PD-1 blockade in mismatch repair-deficient tumors. The study, taken as a whole, reports: After pembrolizumab, tumor-resident clones rose rapidly, then generally contracted before radiologic responses.

Assay used: immunoSEQ multiplex PCR; TCRdb lists only in-frame clones, some missing. The repertoire includes tens of thousands of clones, over 70% of them detected once, and roughly 2.5% sits in the top ten. This clonotype originated in an adult with mismatch repair-deficient cancer. The sequencing used peripheral blood, collected 12 weeks after starting pembrolizumab.

CDR3 loop: CASSGWAASTDTQYF. The CDR3 DNA is TGTGCCAGCAGTGGGTGGGCGGCTAGCACAGATACGCAGTATTTT. The chain is built from TRBV6-1 and TRBJ2-3; D gene unclear. The CDR3 contains 15 residues. V lost 4 bases, J lost 0 bases, and 11 bases lay in between. Germline values: CDR1 MNHNS, CDR2 SASEGT.